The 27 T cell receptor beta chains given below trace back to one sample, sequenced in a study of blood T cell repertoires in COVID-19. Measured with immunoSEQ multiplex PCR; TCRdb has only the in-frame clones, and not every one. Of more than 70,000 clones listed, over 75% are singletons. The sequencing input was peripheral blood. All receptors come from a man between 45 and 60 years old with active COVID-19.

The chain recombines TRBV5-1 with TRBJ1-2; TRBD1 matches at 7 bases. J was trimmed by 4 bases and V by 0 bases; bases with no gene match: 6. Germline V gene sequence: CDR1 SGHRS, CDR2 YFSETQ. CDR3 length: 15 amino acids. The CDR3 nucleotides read TGCGCCAGCAGCTTGGGACAGGGAGCGGGCTATGGCTACACCTTC. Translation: CASSLGQGAGYGYTF.

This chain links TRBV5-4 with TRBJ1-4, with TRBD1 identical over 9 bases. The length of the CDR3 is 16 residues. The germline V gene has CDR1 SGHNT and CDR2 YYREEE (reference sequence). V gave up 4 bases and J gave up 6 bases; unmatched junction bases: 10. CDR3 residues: CASSPPPGQGDEKLFF. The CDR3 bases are TGTGCCAGCAGCCCGCCGCCGGGACAGGGAGATGAAAAACTGTTTTTT.

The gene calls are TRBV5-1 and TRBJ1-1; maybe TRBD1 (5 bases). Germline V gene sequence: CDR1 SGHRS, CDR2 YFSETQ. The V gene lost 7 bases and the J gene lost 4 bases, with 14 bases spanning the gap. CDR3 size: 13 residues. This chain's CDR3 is CASQAQGATEAFF. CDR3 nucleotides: TGCGCCAGCCAGGCGCAGGGCGCCACTGAAGCTTTCTTT.

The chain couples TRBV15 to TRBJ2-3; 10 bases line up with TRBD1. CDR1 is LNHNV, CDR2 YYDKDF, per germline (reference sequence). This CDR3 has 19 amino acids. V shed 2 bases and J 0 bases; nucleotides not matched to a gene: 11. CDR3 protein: CATSRSGQGLSGSTDTQYF. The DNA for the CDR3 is TGTGCCACCAGCAGATCGGGACAGGGGCTTAGCGGTAGCACAGATACGCAGTATTTT. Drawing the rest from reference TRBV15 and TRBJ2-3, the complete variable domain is DAMVIQNPRYQVTQFGKPVTLSCSQTLNHNVMYWYQQKSSQAPKLLFHYYDKDFNNEADTPDNFQSRRPNTSFCFLDIRSPGLGDTAMYLCATSRSGQGLSGSTDTQYFGPGTRLTVL.

The CDR3 region has the DNA TGTGCCAGCAGTTACTCGGTCCCAGAACCAACAGATACGCAGTATTTT. Its translation is CASSYSVPEPTDTQYF. V gene TRBV6-2 or TRBV6-3 combines with J gene TRBJ2-3, with D unclear. V was pared by 0 bases and J by 3 bases, with 13 bases between. The germline V gene encodes CDR1 MNHEY and CDR2 SVGEGT. This CDR3 spans 16 amino acids.

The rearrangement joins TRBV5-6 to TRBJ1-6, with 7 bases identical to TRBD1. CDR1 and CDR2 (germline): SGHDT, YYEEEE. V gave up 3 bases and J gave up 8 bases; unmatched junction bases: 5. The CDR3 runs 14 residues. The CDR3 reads CASSYRGFYSPLHF. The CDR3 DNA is TGTGCCAGCAGCTACAGGGGCTTCTATTCACCCCTCCACTTT.

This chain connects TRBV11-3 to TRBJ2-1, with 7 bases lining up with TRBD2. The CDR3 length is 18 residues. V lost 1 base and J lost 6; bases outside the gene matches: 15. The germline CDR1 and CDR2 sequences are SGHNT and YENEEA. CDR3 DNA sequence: TGTGCCAGCAGCTTAGGCCTGTTGGCGGCTAGCGGTACCAATGAGCAGTTCTTC. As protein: CASSLGLLAASGTNEQFF. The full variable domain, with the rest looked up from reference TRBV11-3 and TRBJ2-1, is EAGVVQSPRYKIIEKKQPVAFWCNPISGHNTLYWYLQNLGQGPELLIRYENEEAVDDSQLPKDRFSAERLKGVDSTLKIQPAELGDSAVYLCASSLGLLAASGTNEQFFGPGTRLTVL.

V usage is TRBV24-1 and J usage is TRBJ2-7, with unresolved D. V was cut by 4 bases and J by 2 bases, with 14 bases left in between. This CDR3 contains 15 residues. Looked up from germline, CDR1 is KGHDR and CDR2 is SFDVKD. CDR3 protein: CATSDLLGRPYEQYF. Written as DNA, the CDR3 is TGTGCCACCAGTGACCTCCTTGGGCGCCCCTACGAGCAGTACTTC.

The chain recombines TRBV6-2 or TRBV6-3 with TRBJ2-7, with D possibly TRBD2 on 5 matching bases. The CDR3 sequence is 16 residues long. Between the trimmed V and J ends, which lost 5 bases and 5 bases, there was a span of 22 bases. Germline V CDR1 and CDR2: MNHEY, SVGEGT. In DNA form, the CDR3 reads TGTGCCAGCAGTCCCTCCGGGGTTTTCAGGCCGCACGAGCAGTACTTC. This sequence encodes CASSPSGVFRPHEQYF.

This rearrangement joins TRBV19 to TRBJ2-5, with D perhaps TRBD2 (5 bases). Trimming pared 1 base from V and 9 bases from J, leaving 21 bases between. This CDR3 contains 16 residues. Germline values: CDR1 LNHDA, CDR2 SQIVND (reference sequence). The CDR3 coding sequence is TGTGCCAGTAGTATAGGCCTAGCCGAGCCCCGTCGGGCCCAGTACTTC. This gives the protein CASSIGLAEPRRAQYF.

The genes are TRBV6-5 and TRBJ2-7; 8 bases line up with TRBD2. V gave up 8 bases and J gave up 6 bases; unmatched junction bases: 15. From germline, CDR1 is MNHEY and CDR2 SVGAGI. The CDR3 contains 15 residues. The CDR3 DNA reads TGTGCCAGCCTCTCTAAGGGCGGGGGGCACCCCGAGCAGTACTTC. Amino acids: CASLSKGGGHPEQYF.

The CDR3 reads CASSLSGLRTDYTF. The DNA for the CDR3 is TGTGCCAGCAGCTTAAGTGGCCTCAGGACTGACTACACCTTC. The J gene is TRBJ1-2, the V gene TRBV3-1 (or the pseudogene TRBV3-2); D not certain. CDR1 and CDR2 (germline): LGHDT, YNNKEL (reference sequence). The CDR3 runs 14 residues. V lost 5 bases and J lost 10, with 20 bases in between.

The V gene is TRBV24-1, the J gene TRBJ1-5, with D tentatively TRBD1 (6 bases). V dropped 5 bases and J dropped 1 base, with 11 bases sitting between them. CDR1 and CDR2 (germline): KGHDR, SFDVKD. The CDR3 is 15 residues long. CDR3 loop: CATSAGRGSNQPQHF. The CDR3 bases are TGTGCCACCAGTGCGGGCAGGGGAAGCAATCAGCCCCAGCATTTT.

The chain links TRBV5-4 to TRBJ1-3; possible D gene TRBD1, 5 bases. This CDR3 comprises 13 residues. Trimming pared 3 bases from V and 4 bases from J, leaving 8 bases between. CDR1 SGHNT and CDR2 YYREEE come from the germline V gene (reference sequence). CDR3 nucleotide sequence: TGTGCCAGCAGCTCTTACAGGGGAAACACCATATATTTT. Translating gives CASSSYRGNTIYF.

CDR3 sequence: CASSSGTSGRRYNEQFF. CDR3 in DNA: TGCGCCAGCAGCTCCGGGACTAGCGGGAGGAGGTACAATGAGCAGTTCTTC. The chain carries TRBV5-1 and TRBJ2-1, with 15 positions matching TRBD2. Per the germline V gene, CDR1 is SGHRS and CDR2 is YFSETQ. After removal of 3 bases from V and 4 bases from J, the junction contained 5 bases not matched to a gene. This CDR3 is built from 17 residues.

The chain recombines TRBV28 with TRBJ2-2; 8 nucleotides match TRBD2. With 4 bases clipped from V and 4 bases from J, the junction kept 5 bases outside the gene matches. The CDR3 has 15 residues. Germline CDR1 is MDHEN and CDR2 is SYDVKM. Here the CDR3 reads CASSSGGGPTGELFF. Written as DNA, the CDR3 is TGTGCCAGCAGTTCGGGAGGGGGGCCCACCGGGGAGCTGTTTTTT.

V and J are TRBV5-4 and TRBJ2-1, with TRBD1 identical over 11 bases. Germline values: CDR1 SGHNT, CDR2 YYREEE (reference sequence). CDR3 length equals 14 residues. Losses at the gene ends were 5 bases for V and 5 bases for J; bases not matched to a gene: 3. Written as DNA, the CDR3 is TGTGCCAGCAGTGGGACAGGGGGTAACAATGAGCAGTTCTTC. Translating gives CASSGTGGNNEQFF.

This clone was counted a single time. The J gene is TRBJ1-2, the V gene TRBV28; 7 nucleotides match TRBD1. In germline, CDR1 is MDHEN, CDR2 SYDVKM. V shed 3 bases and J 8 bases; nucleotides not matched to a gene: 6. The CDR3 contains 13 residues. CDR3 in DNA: TGTGCCAGCAGTTTTGAGAGGGGGCAAGGCTACACCTTC. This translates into CASSFERGQGYTF.

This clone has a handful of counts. CDR3 residues: CASSSPTARTYNEQFF. The CDR3 DNA follows: TGTGCCAGCAGTTCGCCGACAGCCCGGACCTACAATGAGCAGTTCTTC. The chain is built from TRBV6-2 or TRBV6-3 and TRBJ2-1, with D possibly being TRBD1 (5 bases). Per the germline V gene, CDR1 is MNHEY and CDR2 is SVGEGT. Trimming removed 4 bases from V and 2 bases from J, with 15 bases in between. The CDR3 length is 16 residues.

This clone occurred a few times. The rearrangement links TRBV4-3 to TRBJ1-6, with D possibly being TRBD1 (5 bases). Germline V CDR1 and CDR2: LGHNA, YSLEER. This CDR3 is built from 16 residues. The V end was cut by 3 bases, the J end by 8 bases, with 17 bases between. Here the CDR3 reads CASSHITGGGHSPLHF. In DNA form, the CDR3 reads TGCGCCAGCAGCCACATTACGGGGGGAGGGCATTCACCCCTCCACTTT.

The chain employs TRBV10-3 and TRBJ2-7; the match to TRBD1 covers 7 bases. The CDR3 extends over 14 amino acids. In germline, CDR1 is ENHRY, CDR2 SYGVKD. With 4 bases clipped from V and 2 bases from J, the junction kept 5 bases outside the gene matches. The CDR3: CAISGRDSTYEQYF. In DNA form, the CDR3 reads TGTGCCATCAGTGGCCGGGACAGTACCTACGAGCAGTACTTC.

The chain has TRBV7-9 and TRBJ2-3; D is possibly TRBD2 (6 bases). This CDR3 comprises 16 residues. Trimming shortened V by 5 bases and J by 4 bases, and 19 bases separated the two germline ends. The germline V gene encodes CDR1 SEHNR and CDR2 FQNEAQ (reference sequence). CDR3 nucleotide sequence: TGTGCCAGCAGCCCTGCTTTAGCAGGAGGGCCAGATACGCAGTATTTT. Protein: CASSPALAGGPDTQYF.

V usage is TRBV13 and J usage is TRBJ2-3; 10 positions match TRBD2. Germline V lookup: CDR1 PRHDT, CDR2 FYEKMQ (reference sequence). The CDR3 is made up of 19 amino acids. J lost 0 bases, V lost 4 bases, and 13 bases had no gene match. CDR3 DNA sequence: TGTGCCAGCAGCTGGGGGATCGTAGGGACTAGCGAGAGCACAGATACGCAGTATTTT. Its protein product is CASSWGIVGTSESTDTQYF.

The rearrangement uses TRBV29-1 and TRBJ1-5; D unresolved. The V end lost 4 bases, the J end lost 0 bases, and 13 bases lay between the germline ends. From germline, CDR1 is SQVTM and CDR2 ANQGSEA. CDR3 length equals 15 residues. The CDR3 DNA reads TGCAGCGTTGGATTCGACATTTATAGCAATCAGCCCCAGCATTTT. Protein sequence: CSVGFDIYSNQPQHF. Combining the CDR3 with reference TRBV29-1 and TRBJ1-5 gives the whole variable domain SAVISQKPSRDICQRGTSLTIQCQVDSQVTMMFWYRQQPGQSLTLIATANQGSEATYESGFVIDKFPISRPNLTFSTLTVSNMSPEDSSIYLCSVGFDIYSNQPQHFGDGTRLSIL.

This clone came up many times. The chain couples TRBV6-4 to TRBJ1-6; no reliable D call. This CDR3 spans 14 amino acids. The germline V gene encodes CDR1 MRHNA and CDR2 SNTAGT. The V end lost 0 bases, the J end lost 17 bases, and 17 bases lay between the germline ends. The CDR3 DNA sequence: TGTGCCAGCAGTGACTCATCGCGGGATCGGATCATCCACTTT. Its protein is CASSDSSRDRIIHF.

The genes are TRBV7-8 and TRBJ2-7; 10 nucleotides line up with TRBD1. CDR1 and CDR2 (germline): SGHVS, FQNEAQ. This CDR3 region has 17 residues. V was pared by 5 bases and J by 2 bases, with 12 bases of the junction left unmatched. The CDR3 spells CASSRPLGTGEPYEQYF. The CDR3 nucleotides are TGTGCCAGCAGCCGACCCCTCGGGACAGGGGAACCCTACGAGCAGTACTTC. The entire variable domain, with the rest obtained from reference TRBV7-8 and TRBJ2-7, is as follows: GAGVSQSPRYKVAKRGQDVALRCDPISGHVSLFWYQQALGQGPEFLTYFQNEAQLDKSGLPSDRFFAERPEGSVSTLKIQRTQQEDSAVYLCASSRPLGTGEPYEQYFGPGTRLTVT.

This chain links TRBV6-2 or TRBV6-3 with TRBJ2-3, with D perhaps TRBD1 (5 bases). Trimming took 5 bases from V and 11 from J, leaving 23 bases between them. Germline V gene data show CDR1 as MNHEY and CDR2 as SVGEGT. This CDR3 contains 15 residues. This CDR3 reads CASSDRRNSSLMQYF. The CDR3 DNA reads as TGTGCCAGCAGTGACAGACGGAACTCCTCACTAATGCAGTATTTT.